This T cell receptor beta chain was sequenced in a study of response to subunit inactivated influenza vaccine. The study, taken as a whole, reports: Authors suggested seasonal influenza vaccinations each recruit few new T cells.

Germline CDR1 reads SNHLY; CDR2 reads FYNNEI. V gave up 5 bases and J gave up 6 bases, with 14 bases separating them. CDR3 length equals 13 residues. Regarding this clonotype: Its antigen is as yet unknown.

One entry per CDR3 protein results from TCRdb running MiXCR on the RT-PCR reads. This table holds 450,000 to 600,000 distinct CDR3 sequences, about 8% found once. The clonotype comes from a man aged 50 to 69 who received an inactivated influenza vaccine. Sequenced here: PBMCs from blood, sampled less than 25 months after vaccination. The J gene is TRBJ2-7, the V gene TRBV2, with D possibly being TRBD2 (6 bases). The CDR3 sequence is CASSTGLLVEQYF. CDR3 DNA sequence: TGTGCCAGCAGTACGGGACTGTTGGTCGAGCAGTACTTC.